The 4 T cell receptor beta chains presented below share a single source sample, sequenced in a study of blood T cell repertoires in COVID-19. Libraries were prepared by immunoSEQ multiplex PCR; TCRdb keeps only in-frame clonotypes and omits some of them. Among under 100,000 clones listed, roughly nine tenths were seen once. The sample consisted of peripheral blood. All receptors derive from a man aged 60 to 75 with COVID-19, enrolled during active disease.

A remark on this clone: Other DNA variants within this sample encode the same CDR3. This sequence joins TRBV7-6 and TRBJ2-5; possibly TRBD1 for D (5 bases). From germline, CDR1 is SGHVS and CDR2 FNYEAQ. V dropped 5 bases and J dropped 5 bases, with 15 bases sitting between them. The CDR3 loop spans 14 amino acids. The CDR3 bases are TGTGCCAGCAGCCTGGATAGGGCAGGGGAGACCCAGTACTTC. Its translation: CASSLDRAGETQYF.

The chain has TRBV28 and TRBJ2-7; maybe TRBD1 (6 bases). The V end lost 2 bases, the J end lost 2 bases, and 10 bases lay between the germline ends. Germline CDR1 reads MDHEN; CDR2 reads SYDVKM. The length of the CDR3 is 14 residues. CDR3 coding DNA: TGTGCCAGCAGTTTAGGGGACATCGCCTACGAGCAGTACTTC. This gives the protein CASSLGDIAYEQYF.

V and J are TRBV7-9 and TRBJ2-1; D is perhaps TRBD1 (5 bases). Germline CDR1 SEHNR, CDR2 FQNEAQ (reference sequence). The V and J ends lost 2 bases and 6 bases respectively, with 11 bases between them. This CDR3 is 14 amino acids long. Here the CDR3 DNA reads TGTGCCAGCAGCTTAACAGGACAAGGCAATGAGCAGTTCTTC. Its protein is CASSLTGQGNEQFF.

The genes are TRBV11-3 and TRBJ1-4; 7 nucleotides align to TRBD1. The trim removed 4 bases at V and 8 bases at J, leaving 10 bases unmatched. The length of the CDR3 is 15 residues. Germline-derived CDR1 and CDR2 are SGHNT and YENEEA. This CDR3 reads CASSSRDSSNEKLFF. CDR3 sequence (DNA): TGTGCCAGCAGCTCGAGGGACAGCAGTAACGAAAAACTGTTTTTT.